The sample holds one count of the clone carrying this T cell receptor beta chain. Profiling relied on immunoSEQ multiplex PCR, and the TCRdb table lists in-frame clones only, not all of them. The table records fewer than 30,000 clones, around 85% of them present only once. Time point described: blood 2 weeks post-SBRT. Treatment indicated: 15 Gy SBRT to primary tumor, nephrectomy 4 weeks later. The entry originates in a study of radiation and T cells in renal cell carcinoma. The V end was cut by 5 bases, the J end by 2 bases, with 9 bases between. In germline, CDR1 is SGHTA, CDR2 FQGNSA. CDR3 size: 13 residues.

Specimen: blood, collected from a patient whose treatment included radiotherapy and nephrectomy. The V call is TRBV7-2, the J call TRBJ2-5, with D uncertain. This clonotype was obtained from a man in his sixties with renal cell carcinoma. The CDR3 DNA reads TGTGCCAGCAGCCCCGACTGGCAAGAGACCCAGTACTTC. Its translation is CASSPDWQETQYF.